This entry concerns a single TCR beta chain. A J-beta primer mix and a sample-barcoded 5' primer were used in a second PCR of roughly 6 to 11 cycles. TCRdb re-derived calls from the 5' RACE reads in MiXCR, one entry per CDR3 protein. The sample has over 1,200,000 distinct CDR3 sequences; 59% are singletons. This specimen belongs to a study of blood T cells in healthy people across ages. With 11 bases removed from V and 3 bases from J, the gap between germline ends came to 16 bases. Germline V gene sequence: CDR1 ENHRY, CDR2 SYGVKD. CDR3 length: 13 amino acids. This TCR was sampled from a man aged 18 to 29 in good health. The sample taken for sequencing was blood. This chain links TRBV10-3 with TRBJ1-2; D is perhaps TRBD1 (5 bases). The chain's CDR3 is CAHSDTTYYGYTF. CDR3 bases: TGTGCCCATTCGGACACGACTTACTATGGCTACACCTTC.